One and the same sample provided the 22 T cell receptor beta chains below, sequenced in a study of PD-L1 blockade in urothelial cancer. Libraries were prepared by immunoSEQ multiplex PCR; TCRdb keeps only in-frame clonotypes and omits some of them. Of tens of thousands of clones in the sample, 81% were seen once. Sample time point: pretreatment peripheral blood. Sequenced here: PBMCs, sampled around atezolizumab (anti-PD-L1) treatment. These receptors all come from a man aged 70-80 years with urothelial cancer.

The rearrangement joins TRBV25-1 to TRBJ2-7, with 8 bases fitting TRBD2. The germline gives CDR1 MGHDK, CDR2 SYGVNS. Trimming cost V 8 bases and J 0 bases; bases outside gene matches: 9. This CDR3 comprises 15 residues. As DNA, the CDR3 is TGTGCCAGCGGATCAAGCGGGAGAGGCTCCTACGAGCAGTACTTC. Translating it yields CASGSSGRGSYEQYF.

For this clone: Germline is not matched at one junction end, which may reflect a read error. V usage is TRBV5-1 and J usage is TRBJ1-4; 7 bases align to TRBD1. The CDR3 length is 14 residues. CDR1 and CDR2 from the germline V gene are SGHRS and YFSETQ. The chain's CDR3 is CATSEGTANEKLFF. Here the CDR3 DNA reads TGCGCCACCAGCGAAGGGACAGCTAATGAAAAACTGTTTTTT.

This chain links TRBV7-3 with TRBJ2-3, with TRBD2 identical over 7 bases. The germline V gene encodes CDR1 SGHTA and CDR2 FQGTGA. The V segment lost 2 bases and the J segment 4 bases; nucleotides outside the gene matches: 6. CDR3 length: 15 residues. The CDR3 bases are TGTGCCAGCAGCTTAGGGGTGGCGGGAGCAGATACGCAGTATTTT. It is translated as CASSLGVAGADTQYF. Based on the CDR3 plus reference TRBV7-3 and TRBJ2-3, the full variable domain is GAGVSQTPSNKVTEKGKYVELRCDPISGHTALYWYRQSLGQGPEFLIYFQGTGAADDSGLPNDRFFAVRPEGSVSTLKIQRTERGDSAVYLCASSLGVAGADTQYFGPGTRLTVL.

V usage is TRBV28 and J usage is TRBJ1-1; D gene unclear. Germline V gene lookup returns CDR1 MDHEN and CDR2 SYDVKM. Trimming stripped 2 bases from V and 3 bases from J, with 10 bases between. The CDR3 loop spans 14 amino acids. The CDR3 nucleotides read TGTGCCAGCAGTTTAACGGGAAGGGACACTGAAGCTTTCTTT. Residues: CASSLTGRDTEAFF.

This chain connects TRBV12-5 to TRBJ2-7; 7 bases agree with TRBD1. CDR3 length equals 16 residues. CDR1 LGHNT and CDR2 FRNRAP come from the germline V gene. V gave up 4 bases and J gave up 6 bases; unmatched junction bases: 15. The CDR3 nucleotides read TGTGCTAGTGGTTCCACCCCCGGACAGGTCCCCGGCGAGCAGTACTTC. Translating gives CASGSTPGQVPGEQYF.

This clone was detected many times. V and J are TRBV2 and TRBJ2-3; 11 positions match TRBD1. The CDR3 is 16 residues long. After removal of 6 bases from V and 6 bases from J, the junction contained 11 bases not matched to a gene. The germline V gene has CDR1 SNHLY and CDR2 FYNNEI. The CDR3 DNA sequence: TGTGCCAGCAGCTTTAGTGGACAGGGGGCGGGGGATACGCAGTATTTT. This encodes CASSFSGQGAGDTQYF.

Concerning this clone: At one boundary the junction diverges from the germline segment, which might be a read error. The chain uses TRBV6-4 and TRBJ2-2, with TRBD2 matching 8 bases. Per the germline V gene, CDR1 is MRHNA and CDR2 is SNTAGT. This CDR3 is 16 amino acids long. The CDR3: CASSDSFSGNPGELFF. CDR3 DNA: TGTGCCAGCAGTGACTCGTTTAGCGGGAACCCCGGGGAGCTGTTTTTT.

The chain employs TRBV27 and TRBJ1-5, with D unclear. Germline V lookup: CDR1 MNHEY, CDR2 SMNVEV (reference sequence). Between the trimmed V and J ends, which lost 3 bases and 6 bases, there was a span of 15 bases. The CDR3 covers 15 residues. DNA for the CDR3: TGTGCCAGCAGTTTCTCCGACCCAACAGCTCAGCCCCAGCATTTT. Translating gives CASSFSDPTAQPQHF.

This chain's CDR3 is CASSLSRGYSPLHF. CDR3 nucleotides: TGTGCCAGCAGCTTAAGCCGGGGATATTCACCCCTCCACTTT. The genes are TRBV7-3 and TRBJ1-6; D is unresolved. Trimming took 1 base from V and 8 from J, leaving 9 bases between them. Germline V gene sequence: CDR1 SGHTA, CDR2 FQGTGA. This CDR3 contains 14 residues.

The J gene is TRBJ2-3, the V gene TRBV10-3; perhaps TRBD2 as D (7 bases). Germline V gene sequence: CDR1 ENHRY, CDR2 SYGVKD. Between the trimmed V and J ends, which lost 4 bases and 0 bases, there was a span of 17 bases. The CDR3 totals 17 residues. The CDR3 loop reads CAISGAKGGPSTDTQYF. The CDR3 DNA follows: TGTGCCATCAGTGGAGCCAAGGGGGGGCCAAGCACAGATACGCAGTATTTT.

This clone was recorded at least ten times. The chain combines TRBV7-9 with TRBJ1-2, with D tentatively TRBD1 (5 bases). The CDR3 loop spans 15 amino acids. Germline V gene data show CDR1 as SEHNR and CDR2 as FQNEAQ (reference sequence). Trimming removed 6 bases from V and 8 bases from J, with 22 bases in between. CDR3 nucleotides: TGTGCCAGCAGTCGAACCCCGGTAGGGGCGGAGGGCTACACCTTC. Translated, it gives CASSRTPVGAEGYTF.

A few counts support this clone. The rearrangement joins TRBV30 to TRBJ2-7; 8 bases are a match to TRBD1. Germline loops: CDR1 GTSNPN, CDR2 SVGIG (reference sequence). The CDR3 is made up of 16 amino acids. Trimming took 3 bases from V and 4 from J; bases not matched to a gene: 14. The CDR3 loop is CAWSNFLIRQGYEQYF. The CDR3, as DNA: TGTGCCTGGAGCAACTTCCTTATCCGACAGGGGTACGAGCAGTACTTC. The full variable domain, its missing parts supplied by reference TRBV30 and TRBJ2-7, is SQTIHQWPATLVQPVGSPLSLECTVEGTSNPNLYWYRQAAGRGLQLLFYSVGIGQISSEVPQNLSASRPQDRQFILSSKKLLLSDSGFYLCAWSNFLIRQGYEQYFGPGTRLTVT.

This sequence joins TRBV9 and TRBJ2-1; D may be TRBD2 (5 bases). The V and J ends lost 1 base and 1 base respectively, with 9 bases between them. CDR3 length: 15 amino acids. Germline V gene sequence: CDR1 SGDLS, CDR2 YYNGEE. CDR3 in amino acids: CASSVIGLSYNEQFF. CDR3 coding DNA: TGTGCCAGCAGCGTAATAGGACTGTCCTACAATGAGCAGTTCTTC.

The chain employs TRBV9 and TRBJ1-6, with 7 positions matching TRBD1. The CDR3 covers 14 residues. Germline V gene sequence: CDR1 SGDLS, CDR2 YYNGEE. Trimming removed 2 bases from V and 6 bases from J; junction bases left unmatched: 2. CDR3 residues: CASSVDRPNSPLHF. The CDR3 DNA reads TGTGCCAGCAGCGTGGACAGGCCTAATTCACCCCTCCACTTT.

This sequence joins TRBV5-4 and TRBJ2-3, with 8 positions matching TRBD1. Germline V gene lookup returns CDR1 SGHNT and CDR2 YYREEE (reference sequence). This CDR3 is built from 16 residues. Germline trimming cut 4 bases from V and 2 bases from J; bases unmatched to any gene: 9. CDR3 sequence: CASSTGQGTLTDTQYF. The CDR3 region has the DNA TGTGCCAGCAGCACTGGACAGGGCACCCTCACAGATACGCAGTATTTT.

In this sample, this clone turned up a few times. The chain carries TRBV27 and TRBJ2-7, with D possibly being TRBD1 (5 bases). V shed 2 bases and J shed 3 bases, with 17 bases lying between them. The germline V gene has CDR1 MNHEY and CDR2 SMNVEV (reference sequence). This CDR3 is built from 16 residues. As DNA, the CDR3 is TGTGCCAGCAGTTTAGCCCAGGGCGGAAGGAACTACGAGCAGTACTTC. Protein product: CASSLAQGGRNYEQYF.

The chain recombines TRBV25-1 with TRBJ2-7, with TRBD2 identical over 12 bases. The V gene's germline CDR1 is MGHDK and CDR2 SYGVNS. CDR3 length: 15 residues. V was pared by 4 bases and J by 3 bases, with 4 bases of the junction left unmatched. The CDR3 sequence is CASSGLAGDNYEQYF. The CDR3 DNA sequence: TGTGCCAGCAGTGGACTAGCGGGGGACAACTACGAGCAGTACTTC.

V is TRBV2 and J is TRBJ2-7; TRBD1 agrees at 8 bases. V gave up 4 bases and J gave up 7 bases; unmatched junction bases: 12. CDR1 is SNHLY, CDR2 FYNNEI, per germline. The length of the CDR3 is 15 residues. The CDR3 is CASSVSQGASGEQYF. Written as DNA, the CDR3 is TGTGCCAGCAGTGTGTCCCAGGGGGCGTCGGGAGAGCAGTACTTC.

This clone was detected only once. The chain links TRBV30 to TRBJ1-2, with D unresolved. V lost 0 bases, J lost 6 bases, and 8 bases lay in between. The germline gives CDR1 GTSNPN, CDR2 SVGIG (reference sequence). The CDR3 loop spans 12 amino acids. As DNA, the CDR3 is TGTGCCTGGAGTGTCCCGCAGAATGGCTACACCTTC. Encoded protein: CAWSVPQNGYTF. Full variable domain (remainder filled in from reference TRBV30 and TRBJ1-2): SQTIHQWPATLVQPVGSPLSLECTVEGTSNPNLYWYRQAAGRGLQLLFYSVGIGQISSEVPQNLSASRPQDRQFILSSKKLLLSDSGFYLCAWSVPQNGYTFGSGTRLTVV.

The V call is TRBV19, the J call TRBJ1-1; tentatively, D is TRBD1 (5 bases). The CDR3 is 13 residues long. V shed 7 bases and J shed 2 bases, with 11 bases lying between them. Germline V gene data show CDR1 as LNHDA and CDR2 as SQIVND (reference sequence). The CDR3 sequence is CASKGQGNTEAFF. DNA for the CDR3: TGTGCCAGTAAGGGCCAGGGCAACACTGAAGCTTTCTTT.

The chain recombines TRBV6-4 with TRBJ1-6, with 10 bases lining up with TRBD1. This CDR3 region has 14 residues. CDR1 and CDR2 (germline): MRHNA, SNTAGT. The V segment lost 6 bases and the J segment 9 bases; nucleotides outside the gene matches: 5. Here the CDR3 DNA reads TGTGCCAGCAGCTTGAGGACAGGGGGTTCACCCCTCCACTTT. This encodes CASSLRTGGSPLHF.

V and J are TRBV18 and TRBJ2-7; TRBD2 aligns across 7 bases. The length of the CDR3 is 15 residues. J lost 0 bases, V lost 3 bases, and 5 bases had no gene match. Germline V gene sequence: CDR1 KGHSH, CDR2 LQKENI. The CDR3 loop reads CASSPGGTSSYEQYF. CDR3 nucleotides: TGTGCCAGCTCACCCGGGGGGACGAGCTCCTACGAGCAGTACTTC.